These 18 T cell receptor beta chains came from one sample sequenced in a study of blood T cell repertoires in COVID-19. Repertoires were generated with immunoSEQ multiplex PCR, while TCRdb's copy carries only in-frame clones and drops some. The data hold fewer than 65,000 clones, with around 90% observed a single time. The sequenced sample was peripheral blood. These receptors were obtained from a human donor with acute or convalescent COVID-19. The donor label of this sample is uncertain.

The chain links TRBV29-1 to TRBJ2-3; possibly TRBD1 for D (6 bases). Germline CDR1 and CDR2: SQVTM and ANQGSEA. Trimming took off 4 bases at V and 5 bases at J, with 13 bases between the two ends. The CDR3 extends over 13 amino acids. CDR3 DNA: TGCAGCGTTGCCCGCCCAGGGGTAGATACGCAGTATTTT. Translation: CSVARPGVDTQYF.

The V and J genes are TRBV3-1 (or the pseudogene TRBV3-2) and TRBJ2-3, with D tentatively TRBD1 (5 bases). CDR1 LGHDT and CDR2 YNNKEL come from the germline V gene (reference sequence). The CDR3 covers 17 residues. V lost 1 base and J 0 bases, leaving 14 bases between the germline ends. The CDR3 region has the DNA TGTGCCAGCAGCCAAGGGATTGGGGCAGGGAGCACAGATACGCAGTATTTT. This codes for CASSQGIGAGSTDTQYF.

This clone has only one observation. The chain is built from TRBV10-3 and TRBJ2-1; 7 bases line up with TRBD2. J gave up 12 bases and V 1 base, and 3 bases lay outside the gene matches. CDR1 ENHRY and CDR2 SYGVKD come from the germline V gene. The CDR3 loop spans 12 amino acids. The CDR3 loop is CAISEFGGGQFF. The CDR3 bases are TGTGCCATCAGTGAGTTTGGGGGGGGGCAGTTCTTC.

CDR3 sequence: CATSRDWPRGGYTF. The CDR3 DNA follows: TGTGCCACCAGCAGAGATTGGCCTAGGGGGGGCTACACCTTC. This sequence joins TRBV15 and TRBJ1-2; a possible D gene is TRBD1 (6 bases). Germline-derived CDR1 and CDR2 are LNHNV and YYDKDF (reference sequence). V was cut by 0 bases and J by 8 bases, with 13 bases left in between. The CDR3 is 14 residues long.

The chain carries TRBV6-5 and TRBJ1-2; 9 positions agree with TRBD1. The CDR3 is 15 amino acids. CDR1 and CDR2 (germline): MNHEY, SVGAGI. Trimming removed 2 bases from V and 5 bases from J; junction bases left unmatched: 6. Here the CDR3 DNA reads TGTGCCAGCAGTTACCGGGGACAGGGAGTTTATGGCTACACCTTC. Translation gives CASSYRGQGVYGYTF.

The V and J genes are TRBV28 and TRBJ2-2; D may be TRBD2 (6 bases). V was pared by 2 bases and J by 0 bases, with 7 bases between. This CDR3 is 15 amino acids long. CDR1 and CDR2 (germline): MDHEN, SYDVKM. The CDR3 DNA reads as TGTGCCAGCAGTTTAGGGGGGTCGAACACCGGGGAGCTGTTTTTT. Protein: CASSLGGSNTGELFF.

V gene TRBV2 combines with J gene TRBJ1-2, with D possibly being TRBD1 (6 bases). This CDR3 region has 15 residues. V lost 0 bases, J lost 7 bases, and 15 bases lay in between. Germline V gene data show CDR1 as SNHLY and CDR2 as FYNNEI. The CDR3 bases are TGTGCCAGCAGTGAAGCGAGGGACAAAGGAGTTGGCTACACCTTC. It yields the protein CASSEARDKGVGYTF.

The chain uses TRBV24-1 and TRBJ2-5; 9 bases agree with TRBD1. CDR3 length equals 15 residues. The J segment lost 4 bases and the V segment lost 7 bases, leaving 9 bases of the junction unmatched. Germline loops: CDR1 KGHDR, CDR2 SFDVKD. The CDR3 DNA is TGTGCCACCAGCCGGGGACAGGGAGTATCAGAGACCCAGTACTTC. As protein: CATSRGQGVSETQYF.

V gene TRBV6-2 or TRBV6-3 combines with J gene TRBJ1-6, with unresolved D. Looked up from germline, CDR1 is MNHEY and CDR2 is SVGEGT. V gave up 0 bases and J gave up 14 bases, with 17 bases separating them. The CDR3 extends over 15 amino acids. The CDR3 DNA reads TGTGCCAGCAGTTACTCGGACTTTCGAATCGGGGCCCTCCACTTT. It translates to CASSYSDFRIGALHF.

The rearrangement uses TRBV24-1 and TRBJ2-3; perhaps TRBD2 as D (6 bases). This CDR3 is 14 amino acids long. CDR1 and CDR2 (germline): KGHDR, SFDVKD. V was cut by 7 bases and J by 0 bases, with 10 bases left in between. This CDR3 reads CATRSGPSTDTQYF. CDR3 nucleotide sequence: TGTGCCACCAGGAGCGGGCCGAGCACAGATACGCAGTATTTT.

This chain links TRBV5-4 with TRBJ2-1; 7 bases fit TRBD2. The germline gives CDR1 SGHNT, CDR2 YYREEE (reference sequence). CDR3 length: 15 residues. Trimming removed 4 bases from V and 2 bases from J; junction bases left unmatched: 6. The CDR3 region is CASSNRDYPYNEQFF. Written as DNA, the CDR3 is TGTGCCAGCAGCAACCGGGACTATCCCTACAATGAGCAGTTCTTC.

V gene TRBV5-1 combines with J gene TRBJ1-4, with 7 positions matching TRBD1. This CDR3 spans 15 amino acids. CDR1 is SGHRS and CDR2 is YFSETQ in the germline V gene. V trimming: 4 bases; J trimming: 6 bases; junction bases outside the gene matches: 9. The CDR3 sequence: CASSLQVGGDEKLFF. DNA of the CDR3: TGCGCCAGCAGCCTTCAGGTAGGGGGCGATGAAAAACTGTTTTTT.

The CDR3, as DNA: TGTGCCAGCAGTTACTCGACAGGGGACGCTGAAAAACTGTTTTTT. The encoded protein is CASSYSTGDAEKLFF. This chain uses TRBV6-5 with TRBJ1-4; TRBD1 matches at 8 bases. With 0 bases clipped from V and 7 bases from J, the junction kept 4 bases outside the gene matches. The CDR3 is made up of 15 amino acids. Germline V gene data show CDR1 as MNHEY and CDR2 as SVGAGI.

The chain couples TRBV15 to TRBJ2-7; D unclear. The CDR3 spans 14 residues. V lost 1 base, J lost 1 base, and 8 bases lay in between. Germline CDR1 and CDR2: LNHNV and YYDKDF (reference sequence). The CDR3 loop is CATSRGGSSYEQYF. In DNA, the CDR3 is TGTGCCACCAGCAGAGGCGGCAGTTCCTACGAGCAGTACTTC.

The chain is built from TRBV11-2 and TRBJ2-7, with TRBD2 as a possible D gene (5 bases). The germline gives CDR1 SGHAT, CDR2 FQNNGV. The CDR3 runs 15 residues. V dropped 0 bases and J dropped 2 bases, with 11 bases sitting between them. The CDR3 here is CASSLERTSAYEQYF. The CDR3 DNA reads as TGTGCCAGCAGCTTAGAGCGGACTTCTGCCTACGAGCAGTACTTC.

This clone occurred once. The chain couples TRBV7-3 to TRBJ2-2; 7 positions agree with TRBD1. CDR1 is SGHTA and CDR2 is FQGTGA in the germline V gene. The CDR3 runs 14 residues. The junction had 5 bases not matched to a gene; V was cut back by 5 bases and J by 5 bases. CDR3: CASSRTGWTGELFF. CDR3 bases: TGTGCCAGCAGCCGGACAGGATGGACCGGGGAGCTGTTTTTT.

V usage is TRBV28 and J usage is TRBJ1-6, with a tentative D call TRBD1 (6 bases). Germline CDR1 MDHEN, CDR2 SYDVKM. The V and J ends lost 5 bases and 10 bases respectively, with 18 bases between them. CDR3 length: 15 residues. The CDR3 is CASSPRQELNSPLHF. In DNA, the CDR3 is TGTGCCAGCAGTCCGCGACAGGAACTCAACTCACCCCTCCACTTT.

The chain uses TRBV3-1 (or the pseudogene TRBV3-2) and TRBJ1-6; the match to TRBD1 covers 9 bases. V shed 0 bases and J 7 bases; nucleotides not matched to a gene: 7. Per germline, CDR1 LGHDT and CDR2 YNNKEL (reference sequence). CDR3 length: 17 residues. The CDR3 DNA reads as TGTGCCAGCAGCCAAGAGCCCGGACAGGGGAAGAATTCACCCCTCCACTTT. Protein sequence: CASSQEPGQGKNSPLHF.